This T cell receptor (beta chain) stems from a study of blood T cell repertoires in COVID-19. The Seattle patients, enrolled during active infection, were followed longitudinally. TCRdb's copy holds only in-frame clones and misses some; the assay was immunoSEQ multiplex PCR. The sample has about 230,000 clones; 80% to 90% are singletons. Germline lookup yields CDR1 SNHLY and CDR2 FYNNEI. The CDR3 contains 13 residues. Trimming pared 8 bases from V and 3 bases from J, leaving 11 bases between. The J gene is TRBJ1-5, the V gene TRBV2, with a tentative D call TRBD1 (6 bases). Sequences were obtained from peripheral blood. The clonotype comes from a man between 50 and 59 years old with COVID-19, enrolled during active disease. The CDR3 is CASAQGPNQPQHF. The CDR3 nucleotides read TGTGCCAGCGCACAGGGACCCAATCAGCCCCAGCATTTT. Filled out from reference TRBV2 and TRBJ1-5, the complete variable domain reads EPEVTQTPSHQVTQMGQEVILRCVPISNHLYFYWYRQILGQKVEFLVSFYNNEISEKSEIFDDQFSVERPDGSNFTLKIRSTKLEDSAMYFCASAQGPNQPQHFGDGTRLSIL.